This T cell receptor beta chain stems from a study of shared clonotypes between healthy human individuals. The authors split each subset's genomic DNA evenly across several immunoSEQ plates. In the source study's methods: ImmunoSEQ output lacked quality scores and full-length reads, limiting matched filtering. Repertoires were generated with immunoSEQ multiplex PCR, while TCRdb's copy carries only in-frame clones and drops some. D and trimming come from the DNA, and the V and J calls and clone size come from that table. The sample records a few million clones, more than 85% being singletons. V lost 6 bases and J lost 7; bases outside the gene matches: 10. Germline values: CDR1 SNHLY, CDR2 FYNNEI. There are 14 residues in the CDR3.

The chain uses TRBV2 and TRBJ1-1; 8 positions agree with TRBD1. The sequencing input was naive CD4+ T cells from PBMCs. Subset indicated: CD45RA+ positively selected. The receptor was derived from a young man in good health. Some clones in this sample may be carry-over from other donors' samples. The CDR3 DNA reads TGTGCCAGCAGCCCAGGACAGGGCGATTTTGAAGCTTTCTTT. This gives the protein CASSPGQGDFEAFF.